The 29 T cell receptor beta chains below come from one sample, sequenced in a study of T cells after posttransplantation cyclophosphamide listed by TCRdb under 2016. Library preparation used the immunoSEQ multiplex PCR assay. The immuneACCESS repertoire file appears here via TCRdb, limited to in-frame rearrangements. These files lack a portion of the clones; in checked studies, under half of the deficit traces to unresolved V genes, and the cause of the others is not known. This sample holds 5,000 to 5,500 clones in total, without any singletons. The ten biggest clones cover 16% of the sample. What this sample's treatment or condition label stands for: high-dose cyclophosphamide on days +3 and +4 as single-agent GVHD prophylaxis. PTCy patients received busulfan and fludarabine conditioning, a related or unrelated marrow graft, and cyclophosphamide on days +3 and +4. This sample comprised PBMCs, obtained after allogeneic stem cell transplant with posttransplant cyclophosphamide. These receptors came from a female patient between 30 and 45 years old who received an allogeneic stem cell transplant from an unrelated donor, was CMV-positive, and had acute and chronic GVHD. The graft donor may be the source of some T cells after a transplant.

This clone was detected ten times or more. V usage is TRBV10-3 and J usage is TRBJ2-7; TRBD2 agrees at 9 bases. CDR1 and CDR2 (germline): ENHRY, SYGVKD. The CDR3 runs to 16 residues. J gave up 7 bases and V 5 bases, and 15 bases lay outside the gene matches. The CDR3 DNA reads TGTGCCATCAGTAAGATGGGGGGGCGGGAGGGCCTGGAGCAGTACTTC. It translates to CAISKMGGREGLEQYF.

This clone was found many times. CDR3 sequence reads: CASSLGASSYNEQFF. CDR3 bases: TGCGCCAGCAGCTTGGGGGCCAGCTCCTACAATGAGCAGTTCTTC. The V and J genes are TRBV5-1 and TRBJ2-1, with unresolved D. This CDR3 comprises 15 residues. Germline V gene data show CDR1 as SGHRS and CDR2 as YFSETQ. Trimming took 0 bases from V and 0 from J, leaving 7 bases between them.

At least ten counts were recorded for this clone. The gene calls are TRBV5-1 and TRBJ2-5; 9 bases fit TRBD1. This CDR3 contains 15 residues. Per the germline V gene, CDR1 is SGHRS and CDR2 is YFSETQ. With V trimmed by 4 bases and J by 5 bases, 9 bases remained unmatched. CDR3 in amino acids: CASSPNTGGAETQYF. CDR3 nucleotides: TGCGCCAGCAGCCCGAACACAGGGGGCGCGGAGACCCAGTACTTC.

This clone is categorized as medium-sized (0.01 to 0.1%). The chain recombines TRBV7-9 with TRBJ1-1; tentatively, D is TRBD1 (5 bases). The germline CDR1 and CDR2 sequences are SEHNR and FQNEAQ (reference sequence). Trimming removed 1 base from V and 11 bases from J, with 14 bases in between. CDR3 length equals 13 residues. The CDR3 nucleotides read TGTGCCAGCAGCTTAGGGGGAGGCGCAGGGGCTTTCTTT. Translation: CASSLGGGAGAFF.

This clone was picked up many times. The chain links TRBV6-5 to TRBJ2-2, with 10 bases fitting TRBD2. V trimming: 4 bases; J trimming: 1 base; junction bases outside the gene matches: 0. CDR3 length equals 15 residues. Germline CDR1 is MNHEY and CDR2 is SVGAGI. The CDR3 sequence: CASSSSGRNTGELFF. CDR3 sequence (DNA): TGTGCCAGCAGTTCTAGCGGGAGGAACACCGGGGAGCTGTTTTTT.

Many counts were recorded for this clone. J is TRBJ2-2 and V is TRBV19; 9 bases match TRBD1. Germline V gives CDR1 LNHDA, CDR2 SQIVND (reference sequence). The V segment lost 3 bases and the J segment 3 bases; nucleotides outside the gene matches: 2. This CDR3 has 15 amino acids. The CDR3 is CASSMGQGYTGELFF. The DNA of the CDR3 is TGTGCCAGTAGTATGGGACAGGGTTACACCGGGGAGCTGTTTTTT.

In this sample, this clone turned up a few times. A far larger clone is just one base off, so this is likely a read error. Other DNA sequences in the sample encode the same CDR3. CDR3 sequence reads: CAWSSDRESEAFF. In nucleotides, the CDR3 is TGCGCCTGGAGTTCGGACAGGGAGTCGGAGGCTTTCTTT. The J gene is TRBJ1-1, the V gene TRBV30; 8 nucleotides agree with TRBD1. The CDR3 length is 13 residues. CDR1 and CDR2 from the germline V gene are GTSNPN and SVGIG (reference sequence). Supplemented by reference TRBV30 and TRBJ1-1, the full variable domain reads SQTIHQWPATLVQPVGSPLSLECTVEGTSNPNLYWYRQAAGRGLQLLFYSVGIGQISSEVPQNLSASRPQDRQFILSSKKLLLSDSGFYLCAWSSDRESEAFFGQGTRLTVV.

This clone was recorded at least ten times. The chain's CDR3 is CATASGSGGEQYF. The CDR3 region has the DNA TGTGCCACCGCCAGCGGGAGTGGCGGGGAGCAGTACTTC. J is TRBJ2-7 and V is TRBV19; the match to TRBD2 covers 8 bases. This CDR3 comprises 13 residues. After removal of 10 bases from V and 7 bases from J, the junction contained 12 bases not matched to a gene. Germline V lookup: CDR1 LNHDA, CDR2 SQIVND (reference sequence).

Many counts were recorded for this clone. The gene calls are TRBV6-6 and TRBJ1-2, with 8 bases identical to TRBD1. This CDR3 has 16 amino acids. CDR1 is MNHNY, CDR2 SVGAGI, per germline (reference sequence). V was clipped by 0 bases and J by 4 bases; unmatched bases: 7. DNA of the CDR3: TGTGCCAGCAGTTACTCATCGACAGGGGTAATCTATGGCTACACCTTC. Translation gives CASSYSSTGVIYGYTF.

This clone was picked up many times. The genes are TRBV6-1 and TRBJ1-2, with D possibly matching TRBD1 (6 bases). The CDR3 has 13 amino acids. Trimming cost V 5 bases and J 2 bases, with 9 bases left between them. CDR1 MNHNS and CDR2 SASEGT come from the germline V gene. In DNA, the CDR3 is TGTGCCAGCAGTTGGACAGCCAACTATGGCTACACCTTC. Protein sequence: CASSWTANYGYTF.

This clone was seen many times. The chain employs TRBV5-1 and TRBJ2-7; 9 nucleotides line up with TRBD1. Losses at the gene ends were 1 base for V and 3 bases for J; bases not matched to a gene: 8. The CDR3 is 16 residues long. The germline gives CDR1 SGHRS, CDR2 YFSETQ. The DNA for the CDR3 is TGCGCCAGCAGCTTGAACCGGGGACAGGGTGACTACGAGCAGTACTTC. Its protein is CASSLNRGQGDYEQYF.

This clone was observed a handful of times. Other DNA sequences in the same sample also yield this CDR3. The V call is TRBV6-5, the J call TRBJ2-5, with 11 bases lining up with TRBD1. Germline V gene sequence: CDR1 MNHEY, CDR2 SVGAGI. This CDR3 comprises 15 residues. V lost 5 bases to trimming and J lost 4 bases; unmatched junction nucleotides: 6. CDR3 sequence reads: CASSLLGTGGETQYF. For the CDR3, the DNA is TGTGCCAGCAGTCTGCTCGGGACAGGGGGAGAGACCCAGTACTTC.

This clone appeared a few times. The rearrangement joins TRBV18 to TRBJ2-1, with TRBD2 identical over 10 bases. Germline V gives CDR1 KGHSH, CDR2 LQKENI. This CDR3 comprises 18 residues. The trim removed 0 bases at V and 6 bases at J, leaving 11 bases unmatched. The CDR3 DNA reads as TGTGCCAGCTCACCACCGGCCCTAGCGGGAGTCAGCCGCAATGAGCAGTTCTTC. Its protein product is CASSPPALAGVSRNEQFF.

By share, this clone ranks as medium-sized. The chain has TRBV5-8 and TRBJ2-2, with D perhaps TRBD1 (5 bases). Trimming removed 0 bases at V and 2 bases at J, with 8 bases between. This CDR3 spans 15 amino acids. Looked up from germline, CDR1 is SGHTS and CDR2 is YDEGEE. CDR3 protein: CASSLGQTNTGELFF. The CDR3 coding sequence is TGTGCCAGCAGCTTGGGACAGACTAACACCGGGGAGCTGTTTTTT.

This clone was counted ten times or more. This chain joins TRBV6-4 and TRBJ2-3, with 9 bases that match TRBD2. Germline values: CDR1 MRHNA, CDR2 SNTAGT. J lost 6 bases, V lost 6 bases, and 10 bases had no gene match. The CDR3 totals 15 residues. CDR3 residues: CASRVWASGIDTQYF. The CDR3 DNA follows: TGTGCCAGCAGAGTGTGGGCTAGCGGGATCGATACGCAGTATTTT.

The chain recombines TRBV5-1 with TRBJ2-3, with D possibly matching TRBD2 (6 bases). V dropped 1 base and J dropped 3 bases, with 15 bases sitting between them. CDR3 length: 16 amino acids. Germline values: CDR1 SGHRS, CDR2 YFSETQ. CDR3 coding DNA: TGCGCCAGCAGCTTGTTCCCGGGGACTGATACAGATACGCAGTATTTT. It specifies CASSLFPGTDTDTQYF. The entire variable domain, with the rest obtained from reference TRBV5-1 and TRBJ2-3, is as follows: KAGVTQTPRYLIKTRGQQVTLSCSPISGHRSVSWYQQTPGQGLQFLFEYFSETQRNKGNFPGRFSGRQFSNSRSEMNVSTLELGDSALYLCASSLFPGTDTDTQYFGPGTRLTVL.

This clone was picked up many times. The rearrangement links TRBV5-8 to TRBJ2-6, with no clear D. The CDR3 is made up of 19 amino acids. Per germline, CDR1 SGHTS and CDR2 YDEGEE. The V gene lost 5 bases and the J gene lost 2 bases, with 23 bases spanning the gap. The CDR3 loop reads CASSYSLTHLNAGANVLTF. CDR3 nucleotides: TGTGCCAGCAGTTATTCACTAACACACCTTAACGCTGGGGCCAACGTCCTGACTTTC.

This clone was seen ten or more times. CDR3 coding DNA: TGTGCCAGCCCCGGGAGCACAGATACGCAGTATTTT. Its translation: CASPGSTDTQYF. The chain couples TRBV2 to TRBJ2-3; D is unresolved. The germline CDR1 and CDR2 sequences are SNHLY and FYNNEI. Trimming cost V 8 bases and J 0 bases, with 6 bases left between them. The CDR3 has 12 residues.

This clone was picked up many times. The V call is TRBV4-1, the J call TRBJ2-7; 7 positions match TRBD1. Germline V gene lookup returns CDR1 MGHRA and CDR2 YSYEKL. This CDR3 has 14 amino acids. Germline trimming cut 2 bases from V and 2 bases from J; bases unmatched to any gene: 3. In nucleotides, the CDR3 is TGCGCCAGCAGCCAACCGGGACAGACCTACGAGCAGTACTTC. Encoded protein: CASSQPGQTYEQYF.

This clone was observed at least ten times. The chain combines TRBV7-6 with TRBJ2-1; tentatively, D is TRBD1 (5 bases). There are 16 residues in the CDR3. Between the trimmed V and J ends, which lost 1 base and 6 bases, there was a span of 16 bases. The germline CDR1 and CDR2 sequences are SGHVS and FNYEAQ. The CDR3 here is CASSLEGAFQRNEQFF. CDR3 DNA: TGTGCCAGCAGCTTAGAAGGGGCCTTCCAACGCAATGAGCAGTTCTTC.

This clone was recorded many times. V gene TRBV7-2 combines with J gene TRBJ1-1; 9 positions agree with TRBD1. CDR1 and CDR2 from the germline V gene are SGHTA and FQGNSA. Unmatched junction bases numbered 7, after V lost 5 bases and J lost 6 bases. CDR3 length: 14 amino acids. The CDR3 loop is CASSPQGAFPEAFF. CDR3 coding DNA: TGTGCCAGCAGCCCACAGGGGGCCTTCCCTGAAGCTTTCTTT.

This clone has a count of ten or more. The chain couples TRBV27 to TRBJ2-2; D is possibly TRBD1 (6 bases). CDR3 size: 16 residues. V gave up 6 bases and J gave up 7 bases, with 21 bases separating them. Per the germline V gene, CDR1 is MNHEY and CDR2 is SMNVEV (reference sequence). The CDR3 region is CASSNFLGTPLGELFF. The CDR3 nucleotides are TGTGCCAGCAGCAATTTCCTCGGGACACCTCTCGGGGAGCTGTTTTTT.

This clone was seen at least ten times. The chain recombines TRBV6-5 with TRBJ2-1, with 10 bases identical to TRBD2. There are 14 residues in the CDR3. The V and J ends lost 5 bases and 8 bases, in that order; junction bases with no gene match: 6. The germline V gene has CDR1 MNHEY and CDR2 SVGAGI. The CDR3 sequence: CASSPGLASYEQFF. The CDR3, as DNA: TGTGCCAGCAGTCCGGGACTAGCGTCCTATGAGCAGTTCTTC.

This clone was observed at least ten times. V usage is TRBV5-5 and J usage is TRBJ2-6, with D perhaps TRBD1 (6 bases). Trimming cost V 3 bases and J 0 bases, with 10 bases left between them. CDR1 and CDR2 from the germline V gene are SGHKS and YYEKEE (reference sequence). The CDR3 is 16 amino acids. This CDR3 reads CASSWTVGSGANVLTF. DNA of the CDR3: TGTGCCAGCAGCTGGACAGTGGGCTCTGGGGCCAACGTCCTGACTTTC.

This clone was seen repeatedly, ten times or more. The chain recombines TRBV7-2 with TRBJ1-2; D ambiguous. The CDR3 runs to 12 residues. The V end lost 7 bases, the J end lost 4 bases, and 10 bases lay between the germline ends. CDR1 and CDR2 (germline): SGHTA, FQGNSA. CDR3 sequence (DNA): TGTGCCAGCATGGGCTCTTCCTATGGCTACACCTTC. Protein sequence: CASMGSSYGYTF.

This clone was seen at least ten times. The V call is TRBV7-2, the J call TRBJ2-7; no firm D call. The CDR3 length is 14 residues. In germline, CDR1 is SGHTA, CDR2 FQGNSA. With 5 bases removed from V and 6 bases from J, the gap between germline ends came to 17 bases. CDR3 residues: CASSQEARLPEQYF. The CDR3 DNA reads TGTGCCAGCAGCCAAGAGGCAAGACTCCCCGAGCAGTACTTC.

This clone came up many times. V and J are TRBV9 and TRBJ2-1; possible D gene TRBD1, 6 bases. The CDR3 is 12 amino acids. V was cut by 4 bases and J by 6 bases, with 8 bases left in between. Per the germline V gene, CDR1 is SGDLS and CDR2 is YYNGEE. The CDR3 here is CASSQQGNEQFF. Here the CDR3 DNA reads TGTGCCAGCAGCCAACAGGGCAATGAGCAGTTCTTC.

This clone occurred many times. V and J are TRBV5-1 and TRBJ2-3; 8 positions agree with TRBD2. The V segment lost 4 bases and the J segment 2 bases; nucleotides outside the gene matches: 6. Germline V gene data show CDR1 as SGHRS and CDR2 as YFSETQ. The CDR3 is 15 amino acids. The CDR3 is CASSPGGRPTDTQYF. In nucleotides, the CDR3 is TGCGCCAGCAGCCCGGGGGGGCGGCCCACAGATACGCAGTATTTT.

This clone has a count of ten or more. J is TRBJ2-7 and V is TRBV12-5; 9 bases agree with TRBD1. V shed 0 bases, J shed 5 bases, and the junction held 14 bases outside the gene matches. This CDR3 comprises 18 residues. CDR1 LGHNT and CDR2 FRNRAP come from the germline V gene. The CDR3 loop is CASGLVRRGDRAAHEQYF. The CDR3 DNA sequence: TGTGCTAGTGGTTTGGTACGTAGGGGGGACAGGGCAGCCCACGAGCAGTACTTC.